These 15 T cell receptor beta chains originate from one sample sequenced in a study of cytomegalovirus exposure and HLA in healthy donors. The PCR used 60 Vbeta and 13 Jbeta primers. TCRdb's table, derived via immunoSEQ multiplex PCR, lists solely in-frame clones and lacks some. The sample lists about 180,000 clones, over 70% occurring once. The specimen sequenced was PBMCs. These receptors were taken from a male donor in good health and CMV-seronegative.

This chain uses TRBV19 with TRBJ2-1; 12 bases agree with TRBD2. Per germline, CDR1 LNHDA and CDR2 SQIVND (reference sequence). The V gene end was trimmed by 6 bases and the J gene end by 2 bases; junction bases not matched to a gene: 5. CDR3 length equals 16 residues. In DNA, the CDR3 is TGTGCCAGTAGCTCGACTAGCGGGAGCGCCTACAATGAGCAGTTCTTC. Translated: CASSSTSGSAYNEQFF. Full variable domain (outside the CDR3, taken from reference TRBV19 and TRBJ2-1): DGGITQSPKYLFRKEGQNVTLSCEQNLNHDAMYWYRQDPGQGLRLIYYSQIVNDFQKGDIAEGYSVSREKKESFPLTVTSAQKNPTAFYLCASSSTSGSAYNEQFFGPGTRLTVL.

The chain couples TRBV7-2 to TRBJ1-1; TRBD1 aligns across 9 bases. CDR3 length: 16 amino acids. V was pared by 3 bases and J by 6 bases, with 11 bases of the junction left unmatched. The germline gives CDR1 SGHTA, CDR2 FQGNSA. This chain's CDR3 is CASSFYRQGGNAEAFF. DNA for the CDR3: TGTGCCAGCAGCTTCTACCGACAGGGGGGGAATGCTGAAGCTTTCTTT.

The CDR3 nucleotides read TGTGCCAGCAGTTTGGGACAGGGAAACGAGCAGTACTTC. Its protein is CASSLGQGNEQYF. V usage is TRBV28 and J usage is TRBJ2-5; 9 positions agree with TRBD1. The J call may be in error: the DNA end matches TRBJ2-7 better. CDR1 and CDR2 (germline): MDHEN, SYDVKM. The CDR3 length is 13 residues.

The chain links TRBV5-1 to TRBJ2-1; 10 nucleotides match TRBD2. CDR3 size: 17 residues. Germline CDR1 SGHRS, CDR2 YFSETQ. Germline trimming cut 3 bases from V and 0 bases from J; bases unmatched to any gene: 6. The CDR3 loop reads CASSSTSGTLSYNEQFF. CDR3 sequence (DNA): TGCGCCAGCAGCTCTACTAGCGGGACCCTCTCCTACAATGAGCAGTTCTTC.

This chain joins TRBV5-1 and TRBJ2-1; 7 positions match TRBD2. The CDR3 loop spans 15 amino acids. V was clipped by 0 bases and J by 2 bases; unmatched bases: 2. Per the germline V gene, CDR1 is SGHRS and CDR2 is YFSETQ. CDR3 in DNA: TGCGCCAGCAGCTTGGACGGGGGGACCTACAATGAGCAGTTCTTC. This encodes CASSLDGGTYNEQFF.

The DNA for the CDR3 is TGTGCTAGTGGTTTGGTATTAGACGGGACTGGTATAGCCAAAAACATTCAGTACTTC. Translated: CASGLVLDGTGIAKNIQYF. This chain uses TRBV12-5 with TRBJ2-4, with D perhaps TRBD2 (6 bases). The CDR3 covers 19 residues. The V and J ends lost 0 bases and 0 bases respectively, with 18 bases between them. CDR1 LGHNT and CDR2 FRNRAP come from the germline V gene.

About this clone: The same CDR3 can be traced to other DNA sequences in this sample. The chain combines TRBV19 with TRBJ2-7; 8 nucleotides line up with TRBD2. Per germline, CDR1 LNHDA and CDR2 SQIVND (reference sequence). The V and J ends lost 2 bases and 4 bases, in that order; junction bases with no gene match: 4. The CDR3 is 14 amino acids. This CDR3 reads CASSISSGLYEQYF. Here the CDR3 DNA reads TGTGCCAGTAGTATATCTAGCGGGCTTTACGAGCAGTACTTC.

This clone was seen more than once but under ten times. The V and J genes are TRBV28 and TRBJ2-3; 11 bases line up with TRBD2. The CDR3 loop spans 16 amino acids. V shed 5 bases and J 0 bases; nucleotides not matched to a gene: 4. The germline CDR1 and CDR2 sequences are MDHEN and SYDVKM. Here the CDR3 reads CASSAWTSGSTDTQYF. CDR3 nucleotide sequence: TGTGCCAGCAGTGCCTGGACTAGCGGGAGCACAGATACGCAGTATTTT.

CDR3 DNA: TGTGCCAGCTCACCATCGGGGGGGGCGAGAGATACGCAGTATTTT. The encoded protein is CASSPSGGARDTQYF. The rearrangement uses TRBV18 and TRBJ2-3; 8 nucleotides line up with TRBD2. This CDR3 is 15 amino acids long. J lost 5 bases, V lost 2 bases, and 6 bases had no gene match. Per germline, CDR1 KGHSH and CDR2 LQKENI.

This clone was seen a few times. The chain joins TRBV11-3 to TRBJ1-6; D uncertain. The V end lost 0 bases, the J end lost 7 bases, and 7 bases lay between the germline ends. The CDR3 runs 14 residues. In germline, CDR1 is SGHNT, CDR2 YENEEA. This CDR3 is CASSLDGLNSPLHF. In DNA, the CDR3 is TGTGCCAGCAGCTTAGACGGACTGAATTCACCCCTCCACTTT.

The chain combines TRBV5-1 with TRBJ2-3, with a possible D match to TRBD2 (5 bases). CDR1 is SGHRS and CDR2 is YFSETQ in the germline V gene. This CDR3 region has 13 residues. Trimming pared 2 bases from V and 4 bases from J, leaving 8 bases between. CDR3 residues: CASSLGSSDTQYF. The CDR3 bases are TGCGCCAGCAGCTTAGGGAGTTCAGATACGCAGTATTTT.

This clone is judged medium-sized. The gene calls are TRBV19 and TRBJ1-1, with D unclear. CDR3 length: 12 residues. Trimming pared 6 bases from V and 4 bases from J, leaving 9 bases between. From germline, CDR1 is LNHDA and CDR2 SQIVND (reference sequence). CDR3 sequence: CASSPGLTEAFF. CDR3 bases: TGTGCCAGTAGCCCAGGTCTCACTGAAGCTTTCTTT.

The chain's CDR3 is CASSLGGSSPYEQYF. For the CDR3, the DNA is TGTGCCAGTAGCCTAGGTGGCAGTTCCCCCTACGAGCAGTACTTC. The chain joins TRBV19 to TRBJ2-7, with no clear D. This CDR3 is built from 15 residues. Deletions cut 6 bases from V and 2 bases from J, with 17 bases between. Germline V gene lookup returns CDR1 LNHDA and CDR2 SQIVND (reference sequence). The variable domain in full, completed from reference TRBV19 and TRBJ2-7, reads DGGITQSPKYLFRKEGQNVTLSCEQNLNHDAMYWYRQDPGQGLRLIYYSQIVNDFQKGDIAEGYSVSREKKESFPLTVTSAQKNPTAFYLCASSLGGSSPYEQYFGPGTRLTVT.

V usage is TRBV6-4 and J usage is TRBJ2-2; 7 bases are a match to TRBD1. The CDR3 extends over 15 amino acids. V trimming: 6 bases; J trimming: 0 bases; junction bases outside the gene matches: 4. CDR1 is MRHNA and CDR2 is SNTAGT in the germline V gene. The CDR3 sequence is CASSRGSANTGELFF. CDR3 coding DNA: TGTGCCAGCAGCAGGGGGTCTGCGAACACCGGGGAGCTGTTTTTT.

The chain recombines TRBV6-5 with TRBJ1-2; D is possibly TRBD1 (5 bases). Trimming took 8 bases from V and 4 from J, leaving 11 bases between them. The CDR3 is 12 residues long. Germline V gives CDR1 MNHEY, CDR2 SVGAGI. Written as DNA, the CDR3 is TGTGCCAGCTACAGGCGGACCTATGGCTACACCTTC. This translates into CASYRRTYGYTF.